This TCR beta chain stems from a study of beta chain features in type 1 diabetes (dated by TCRdb to 2016 to 2019). About the study as a whole: Patients and healthy donors did not differ in mean age, gender distribution, total cell number or subset yield. A total of roughly 99 million sorted cells were examined across all samples, and the number of cells per subset was strongly correlated with RNA yield. The study compared TCRB repertoires of sorted circulating CD4+ T cell subsets between recently diagnosed type 1 diabetes patients and matched healthy donors. Regulatory and stem cell-like memory subsets were obtained from only 8 patients and roughly 8 healthy donors, while naive and central memory subsets were obtained from all 30 or so donors.

The entire amount of isolated RNA was reverse transcribed using the High Capacity cDNA Reverse Transcription Kit, so the sequenced TCRB transcripts were expressed ones. Naive, central memory and regulatory T cell samples underwent deep immunoSEQ sequencing, averaging around 4 million total reads per sample. Sorted cells were lysed in RLT buffer, and RNA was extracted using DNase-treated RNeasy Micro or Mini kits according to cell number. Each cell subset was processed on its own to prevent cross-contamination, while patient and healthy donor samples were processed together. The immunoSEQ multiplex PCR was used to amplify TCRB sequences from cDNA, generating 87-bp fragments that spanned the CDR3 region. Amplicons were sequenced on the Illumina HiSeq platform. The authors processed their data as follows. Synthetic template baselines were used to correct PCR bias computationally, reads within Hamming distance 2 were collapsed, and singletons that could not be merged were discarded. Reads were aligned against IMGT to assign V, D and J genes, CDR3 length and insertions or deletions at six rearrangement sites. Within each subset, clonotype counts were normalized to sorted cell number, and only after that were true diversity and Gini coefficients computed with the tcR R package. Repertoire sharing was quantified using the overlap coefficient calculated on TCRB nucleotide sequences. The clones in this table, taken by TCRdb from immuneACCESS, are in-frame only. Not every clone is retained; where verified, under half of the shortfall comes from an unresolved V gene, and the cause of the rest is unknown. That table furnishes V, J and clone size, whereas the DNA furnished D and trimming. Across this sample there are about 130,000 clones, with around 8.7% seen only once. The top ten hold around 0.63% of the sample.

V was cut back by 1 base and J by 7 bases, leaving a gap of 11 bases between them. CDR1 and CDR2 (SGHTS, YDEGEE) derive from the germline V gene. The CDR3 has 14 amino acids, counting the end cysteine and phenylalanine. Kept here is only the CDR3 DNA, which spans 42 bases and is read in frame from base 1. General conclusions and limits of the study: Because cDNA rather than genomic DNA was sequenced, highly expressing activated cells could have been over-represented, although no difference in activation and CD3 levels was found between groups. Shorter templates might be favored by PCR, yet because patient and control samples were amplified and corrected together, any such skew would affect both groups equally. HLA sub-analyses involved small numbers of individuals, so any influence of HLA type on TCRB rearrangement remained unresolved. At VDJ recombination sites, type 1 diabetes patients had fewer insertions and more deleted nucleotides, which implies abnormalities in thymic rearrangement. Naive, central memory and regulatory TCRB repertoires appeared to be more alike among patients than among healthy donors. In all four CD4+ subsets, TCRB CDR3 length was moderately but significantly shorter in type 1 diabetes patients.

About this clone itself: No cognate antigen has been identified for it. No base quality information exists; no much larger clone differs at one position.

From each donor, a single peripheral blood sample of around 120 mL on average was drawn into heparinised tubes. Using a panel that included CD45RO, CCR7, CD25, CD127, CD95 and CD27, naive, central memory, regulatory and stem cell-like memory CD4+ T cells were sorted on a BD FACSAria II. Every sorted population had a purity above 95%. PBMCs were isolated right away by Lymphoprep density gradient centrifugation and were stained directly, without culture. To minimize batch effects, samples were stained and sorted in pairs, one healthy donor with one patient per experiment. Sequenced sample: central memory CD4+ T cells from blood. The clonotype originates from a man between 18 and 35 years old in good health. This chain joins TRBV5-8 to TRBJ1-4; TRBD1 might be the D gene, on 6 matching bases. The CDR3 reads CASSLWGRGEKLFF. The bases are TGTGCCAGCAGCTTGTGGGGGCGCGGTGAAAAACTGTTTTTT.